This entry features one T cell receptor (beta chain) sequence. No antigen is known for it. Here immunoSEQ multiplex PCR was the method, and the copy in TCRdb shows in-frame clones only, minus some. The table includes about 59,000 clones, 65% to 80% detected once. V lost 3 bases, J lost 2 bases, and 5 bases stayed unmatched. The CDR3 is 15 amino acids. Germline CDR1 is SGHAT and CDR2 is FQNNGV. This record comes from a study of radiotherapy plus CTLA-4 blockade in lung cancer. Overall study context: Objective responses were observed in 15% to 20% of patients, and disease control was achieved by approximately 34%. Study-wide results and caveats: With interferon-beta, early dynamics of blood T cell clones were reported to best predict response. There was expansion of tumor-derived TCR clones in blood after radiotherapy plus ipilimumab.

Those patients who had chemo-refractory metastatic non-small-cell lung cancer were given focal radiation along with CTLA-4 blockade through ipilimumab. The clonotype was recovered from a human donor with non-small cell lung cancer whose response to radiotherapy plus ipilimumab could not be evaluated. The chain recombines TRBV11-2 with TRBJ1-2; 8 positions match TRBD1. Sample: peripheral blood, taken from a patient treated with radiotherapy plus ipilimumab. CDR3 sequence: CASSFTGTGNYGYTF. The DNA for the CDR3 is TGTGCCAGCAGCTTTACCGGGACAGGAAACTATGGCTACACCTTC. The full variable domain, its missing parts supplied by reference TRBV11-2 and TRBJ1-2, is EAGVAQSPRYKIIEKRQSVAFWCNPISGHATLYWYQQILGQGPKLLIQFQNNGVVDDSQLPKDRFSAERLKGVDSTLKIQPAKLEDSAVYLCASSFTGTGNYGYTFGSGTRLTVV.